This T cell receptor beta chain was recorded in a study of blood T cell repertoires in COVID-19. CDR3 length equals 15 residues. Germline CDR1 SGDLS, CDR2 YYNGEE. J lost 6 bases, V lost 4 bases, and 7 bases had no gene match. Produced via immunoSEQ multiplex PCR; TCRdb's table is partial and in-frame only. The sample gives over 300,000 clones, nearly 90% of which show up once; 6% to 7.5% is in the top ten. The origin of this receptor is a man aged 18-30 years with active or convalescent COVID-19. The chain joins TRBV9 to TRBJ1-5; 10 positions match TRBD1. The sequenced material came from peripheral blood. The chain's CDR3 is CASSQTGGWGQPQHF. CDR3 nucleotide sequence: TGTGCCAGCAGCCAGACAGGGGGCTGGGGTCAGCCCCAGCATTTT.